This TCR beta chain was recorded in a study of OX40 agonist ivuxolimab in advanced cancers. Across the whole study: The patients received agonistic anti-OX40 (CD134) antibody ivuxolimab. Patient treatment consisted of intravenous ivuxolimab administration every 2 weeks at 0.01 to 10 mg/kg. Therapy given before enrollment (anti-PD-1, anti-PD-L1 or anti-CTLA-4) was allowed, and 40% had some.

CDR1 is LNHNV, CDR2 YYDKDF, per germline (reference sequence). This CDR3 contains 15 residues. Trimming took 0 bases from V and 4 from J, leaving 11 bases between them. Note on this clone: The antigen remains unidentified.

Assay: immunoSEQ multiplex PCR; the TCRdb copy retains only in-frame clones and omits some. Seen here are 57,000 or so clones, about 93% observed once, and the top ten hold around a sixth. Study conclusions and caveats: At doses 0.1 to 3.0 mg/kg, CD4+ and CD8+ clones expanded.

This chain connects TRBV15 to TRBJ2-3; unclear D gene. The material was CD4+ or CD8+ T cells sorted from blood, obtained in a trial of the OX40 agonist ivuxolimab. The receptor's source is an adult with an advanced solid tumor such as melanoma, head and neck, liver or kidney cancer. CDR3 sequence reads: CATSRDAQRPDTQYF. The DNA of the CDR3 is TGTGCCACCAGCAGAGATGCCCAGCGCCCAGATACGCAGTATTTT. Based on the CDR3 plus reference TRBV15 and TRBJ2-3, the full variable domain is DAMVIQNPRYQVTQFGKPVTLSCSQTLNHNVMYWYQQKSSQAPKLLFHYYDKDFNNEADTPDNFQSRRPNTSFCFLDIRSPGLGDTAMYLCATSRDAQRPDTQYFGPGTRLTVL.